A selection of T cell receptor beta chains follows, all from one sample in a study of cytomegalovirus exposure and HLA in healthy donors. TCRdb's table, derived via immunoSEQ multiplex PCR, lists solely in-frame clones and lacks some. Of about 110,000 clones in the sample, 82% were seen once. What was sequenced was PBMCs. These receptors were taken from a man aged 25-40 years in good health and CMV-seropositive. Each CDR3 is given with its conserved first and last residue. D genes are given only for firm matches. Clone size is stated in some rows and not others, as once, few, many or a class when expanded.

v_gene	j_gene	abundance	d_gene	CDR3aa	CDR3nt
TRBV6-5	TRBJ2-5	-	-	CASSYGGETQYF	TGTGCCAGCAGTTATGGGGGGGAGACCCAGTACTTC
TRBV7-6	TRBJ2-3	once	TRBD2	CASSLAGGVTDTQYF	TGTGCCAGCAGCTTGGCGGGGGGGGTGACAGATACGCAGTATTTT
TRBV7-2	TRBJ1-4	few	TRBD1	CASSPGGLREKLFF	TGTGCCAGCAGCCCAGGGGGGTTGCGTGAAAAACTGTTTTTT
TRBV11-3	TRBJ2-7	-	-	CASSPVVDSLSYEQYF	TGTGCCAGCAGCCCGGTGGTTGACTCACTATCCTACGAGCAGTACTTC
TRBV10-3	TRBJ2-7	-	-	CAIRETSFEQYF	TGTGCCATCAGGGAGACTAGTTTCGAGCAGTACTTC
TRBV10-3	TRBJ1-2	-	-	CAISEDSKSYGYTF	TGTGCCATCAGTGAGGACAGCAAGAGCTATGGCTACACCTTC
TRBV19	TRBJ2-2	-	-	CAGSGPGTGELFF	TGTGCCGGGAGCGGACCTGGGACCGGGGAGCTGTTTTTT
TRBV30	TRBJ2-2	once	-	CAWSSFGELFF	TGTGCCTGGAGTTCTTTCGGGGAGCTGTTTTTT
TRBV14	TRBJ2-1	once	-	CASSQDWTVSYNEQFF	TGTGCCAGCAGCCAAGATTGGACAGTCTCCTACAATGAGCAGTTCTTC
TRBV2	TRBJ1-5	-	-	CASSRLLQPQHF	TGTGCCAGCAGCCGACTTTTACAGCCCCAGCATTTT
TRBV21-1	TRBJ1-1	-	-	CASSKNLRGGTEAFF	TGTGCCAGCAGCAAAAACCTCCGGGGAGGGACTGAAGCTTTCTTT
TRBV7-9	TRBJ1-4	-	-	CASSLPLGEINEKLFF	TGTGCCAGCAGCTTACCCCTCGGTGAGATTAATGAAAAACTGTTTTTT
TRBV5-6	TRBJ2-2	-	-	CASSFRVLAGELFF	TGTGCCAGCAGCTTCAGGGTATTAGCCGGGGAGCTGTTTTTT
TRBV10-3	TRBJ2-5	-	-	CAIRRHQDETQYF	TGTGCCATCCGCCGGCACCAGGATGAGACCCAGTACTTC
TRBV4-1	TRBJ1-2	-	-	CASSQDRGGYTF	TGCGCCAGCAGCCAAGATCGGGGTGGCTACACCTTC
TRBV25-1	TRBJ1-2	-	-	CASSEYEGDNYGYTF	TGTGCCAGCAGTGAATATGAGGGGGATAACTATGGCTACACCTTC
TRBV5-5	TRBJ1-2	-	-	CASRVNRVLGGYTF	TGTGCCAGCAGAGTAAACCGGGTCTTAGGAGGCTACACCTTC
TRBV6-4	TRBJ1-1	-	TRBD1	CASSLHGQADEAFF	TGTGCCAGCAGCCTCCATGGACAGGCGGATGAAGCTTTCTTT
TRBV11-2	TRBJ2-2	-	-	CASSFAAGELFF	TGTGCCAGCAGCTTTGCGGCCGGGGAGCTGTTTTTT
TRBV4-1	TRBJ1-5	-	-	CASSQETGNQPQHF	TGCGCCAGCAGCCAAGAGACAGGCAATCAGCCCCAGCATTTT
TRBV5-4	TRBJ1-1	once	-	CASSPGGSANTEAFF	TGTGCCAGCAGCCCGGGGGGCTCGGCGAACACTGAAGCTTTCTTT
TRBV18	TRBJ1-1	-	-	CASSPPPGDVYMNTEAFF	TGTGCCAGCTCACCACCGCCGGGGGACGTTTATATGAACACTGAAGCTTTCTTT
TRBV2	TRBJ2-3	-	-	CASSEIPGLGTDTQYF	TGTGCCAGCAGTGAAATCCCCGGTTTGGGCACAGATACGCAGTATTTT
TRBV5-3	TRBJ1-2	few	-	CARSSPGGRYPGYTF	TGTGCCAGAAGTTCCCCCGGGGGGCGGTATCCTGGCTACACCTTC